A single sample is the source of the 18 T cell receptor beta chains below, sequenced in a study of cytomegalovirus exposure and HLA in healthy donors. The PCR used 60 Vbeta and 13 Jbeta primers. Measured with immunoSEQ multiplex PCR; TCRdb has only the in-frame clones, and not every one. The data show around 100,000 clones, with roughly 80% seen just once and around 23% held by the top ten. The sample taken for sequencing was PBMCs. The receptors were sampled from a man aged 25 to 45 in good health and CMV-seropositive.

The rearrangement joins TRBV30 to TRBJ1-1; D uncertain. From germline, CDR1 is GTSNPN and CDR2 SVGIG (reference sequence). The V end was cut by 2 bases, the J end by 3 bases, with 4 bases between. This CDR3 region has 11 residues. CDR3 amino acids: CAWSHDTEAFF. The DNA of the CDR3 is TGTGCCTGGAGTCATGACACTGAAGCTTTCTTT.

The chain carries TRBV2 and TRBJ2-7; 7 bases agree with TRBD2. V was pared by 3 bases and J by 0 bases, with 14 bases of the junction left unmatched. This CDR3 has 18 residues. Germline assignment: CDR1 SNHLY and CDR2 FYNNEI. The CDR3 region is CASSEGYLRDYLSYEQYV. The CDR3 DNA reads TGTGCCAGCAGTGAGGGCTACCTCCGGGACTACCTCTCCTACGAGCAGTACGTC.

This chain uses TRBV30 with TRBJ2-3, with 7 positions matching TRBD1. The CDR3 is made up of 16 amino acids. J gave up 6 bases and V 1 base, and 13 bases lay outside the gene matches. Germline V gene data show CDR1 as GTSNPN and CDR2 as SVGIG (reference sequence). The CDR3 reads CAWSASNRGRLDTQYF. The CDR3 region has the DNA TGTGCCTGGAGTGCCTCTAACAGGGGTAGGCTGGATACGCAGTATTTT.

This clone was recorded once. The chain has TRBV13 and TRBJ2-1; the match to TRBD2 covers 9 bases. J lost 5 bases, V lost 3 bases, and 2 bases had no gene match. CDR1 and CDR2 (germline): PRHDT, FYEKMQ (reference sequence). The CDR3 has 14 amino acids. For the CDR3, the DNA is TGTGCCAGCAGCTTCAGACTAGCGGACAATGAGCAGTTCTTC. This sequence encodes CASSFRLADNEQFF.

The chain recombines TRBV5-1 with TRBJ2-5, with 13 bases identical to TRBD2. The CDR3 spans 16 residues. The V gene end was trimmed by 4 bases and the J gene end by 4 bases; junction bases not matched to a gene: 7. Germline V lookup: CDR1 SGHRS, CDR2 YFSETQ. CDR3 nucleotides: TGCGCCAGCAGCCTTACTAGCGGGGGGGCCTCAGAGACCCAGTACTTC. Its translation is CASSLTSGGASETQYF. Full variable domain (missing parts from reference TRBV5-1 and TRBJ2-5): KAGVTQTPRYLIKTRGQQVTLSCSPISGHRSVSWYQQTPGQGLQFLFEYFSETQRNKGNFPGRFSGRQFSNSRSEMNVSTLELGDSALYLCASSLTSGGASETQYFGPGTRLLVL.

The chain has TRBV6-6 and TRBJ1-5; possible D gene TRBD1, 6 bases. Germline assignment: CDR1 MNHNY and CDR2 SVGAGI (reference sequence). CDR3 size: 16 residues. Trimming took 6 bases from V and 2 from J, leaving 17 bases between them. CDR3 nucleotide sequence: TGTGCCAGCAGAGCTAGTTCCAACAGGGGCAATCAGCCCCAGCATTTT. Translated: CASRASSNRGNQPQHF.

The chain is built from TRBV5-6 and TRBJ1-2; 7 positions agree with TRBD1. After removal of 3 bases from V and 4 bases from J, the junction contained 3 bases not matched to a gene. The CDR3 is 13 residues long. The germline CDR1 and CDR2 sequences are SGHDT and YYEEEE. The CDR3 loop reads CASSSGTVYGYTF. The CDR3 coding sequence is TGTGCCAGCAGCTCCGGGACAGTCTATGGCTACACCTTC.

Here the CDR3 reads CASSPSRQVGDTEAFF. The CDR3 bases are TGTGCCAGTAGTCCATCCCGACAGGTAGGGGACACTGAAGCTTTCTTT. V gene TRBV19 combines with J gene TRBJ1-1; D might be TRBD1 (6 bases). Germline CDR1 LNHDA, CDR2 SQIVND (reference sequence). CDR3 length equals 16 residues. With 5 bases removed from V and 3 bases from J, the gap between germline ends came to 19 bases.

DNA for the CDR3: TGCGCCAGCAGCCTGCCCGGGACAGGCTCAACAGATACGCAGTATTTT. Residues: CASSLPGTGSTDTQYF. The chain joins TRBV5-1 to TRBJ2-3, with 8 bases that match TRBD1. The CDR3 is made up of 16 amino acids. Germline V gene lookup returns CDR1 SGHRS and CDR2 YFSETQ. V was pared by 4 bases and J by 3 bases, with 10 bases of the junction left unmatched.

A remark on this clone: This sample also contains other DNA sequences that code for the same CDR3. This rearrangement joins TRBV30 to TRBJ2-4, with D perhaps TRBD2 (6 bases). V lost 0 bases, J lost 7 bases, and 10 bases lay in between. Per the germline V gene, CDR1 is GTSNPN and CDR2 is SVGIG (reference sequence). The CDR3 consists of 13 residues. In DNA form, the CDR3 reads TGTGCCTGGAGTGTACGCGGAGGGAACATTCAGTACTTC. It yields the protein CAWSVRGGNIQYF.

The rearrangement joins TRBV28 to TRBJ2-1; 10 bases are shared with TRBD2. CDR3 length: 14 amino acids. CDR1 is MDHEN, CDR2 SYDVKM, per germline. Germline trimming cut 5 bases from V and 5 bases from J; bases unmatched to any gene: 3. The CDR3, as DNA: TGTGCCAGCAGTCTAGCGGGGGCCGACAATGAGCAGTTCTTC. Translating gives CASSLAGADNEQFF.

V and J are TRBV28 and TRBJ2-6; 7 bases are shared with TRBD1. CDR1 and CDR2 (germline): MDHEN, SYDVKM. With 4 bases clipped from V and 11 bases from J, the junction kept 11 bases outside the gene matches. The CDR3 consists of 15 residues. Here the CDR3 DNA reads TGTGCCAGCAGTTCAGCCGGGACAGCTATCTACGTCCTGACTTTC. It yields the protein CASSSAGTAIYVLTF.

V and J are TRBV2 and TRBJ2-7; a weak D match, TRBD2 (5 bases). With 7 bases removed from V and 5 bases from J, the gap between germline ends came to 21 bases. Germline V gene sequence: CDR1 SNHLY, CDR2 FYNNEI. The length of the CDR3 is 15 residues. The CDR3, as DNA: TGTGCCAGCACCGAAGGTGTGACTAAAGACCACGAGCAGTACGTC. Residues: CASTEGVTKDHEQYV.

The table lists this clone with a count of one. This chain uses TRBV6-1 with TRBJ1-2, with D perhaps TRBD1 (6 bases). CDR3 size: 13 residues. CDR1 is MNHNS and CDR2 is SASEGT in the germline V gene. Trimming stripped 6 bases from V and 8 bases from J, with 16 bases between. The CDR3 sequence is CASRPTTGLGYTF. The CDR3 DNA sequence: TGTGCCAGCAGACCCACGACAGGACTCGGCTACACCTTC.

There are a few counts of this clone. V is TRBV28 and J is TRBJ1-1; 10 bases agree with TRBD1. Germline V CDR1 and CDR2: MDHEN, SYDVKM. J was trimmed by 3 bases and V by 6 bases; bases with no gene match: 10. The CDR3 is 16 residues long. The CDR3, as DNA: TGTGCCAGCAGCTCAAGTCCCGGGACAGGGGACACTGAAGCTTTCTTT. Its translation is CASSSSPGTGDTEAFF.

The CDR3 DNA follows: TGTGCCAGTAGTATTCCGGGACAAACTCTCTACGAGCAGTACTTC. As protein: CASSIPGQTLYEQYF. The V gene is TRBV19, the J gene TRBJ2-7, with a possible D match to TRBD1 (6 bases). Germline CDR1 is LNHDA and CDR2 is SQIVND (reference sequence). The V end was cut by 3 bases, the J end by 3 bases, with 15 bases between. The length of the CDR3 is 15 residues. The whole variable domain, filled in from reference TRBV19 and TRBJ2-7, reads DGGITQSPKYLFRKEGQNVTLSCEQNLNHDAMYWYRQDPGQGLRLIYYSQIVNDFQKGDIAEGYSVSREKKESFPLTVTSAQKNPTAFYLCASSIPGQTLYEQYFGPGTRLTVT.

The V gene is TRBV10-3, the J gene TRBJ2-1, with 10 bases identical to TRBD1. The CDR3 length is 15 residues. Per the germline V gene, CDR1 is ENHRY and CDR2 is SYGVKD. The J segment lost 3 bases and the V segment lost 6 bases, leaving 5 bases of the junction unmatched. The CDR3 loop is CAISEDRGNYNEQFF. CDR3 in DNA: TGTGCCATCAGCGAGGACAGGGGGAACTACAATGAGCAGTTCTTC.

The CDR3 nucleotides read TGTGCCAGCAGCTTTATTGGGGCTCTGGGCGAGCAGTACTTC. It encodes CASSFIGALGEQYF. The chain recombines TRBV7-9 with TRBJ2-7; tentative D call: TRBD1 (5 bases). Germline CDR1 and CDR2: SEHNR and FQNEAQ (reference sequence). Trimming shortened V by 3 bases and J by 6 bases, and 15 bases separated the two germline ends. This CDR3 has 14 amino acids.